This T cell receptor beta chain was recorded in a study of early T cells in non-severe SARS-CoV-2 infection. TCRdb called the 5' RACE reads again in MiXCR, with one record for every CDR3 protein. The sample includes roughly 75,000 distinct CDR3 sequences, over 9.5% seen only once; the top ten take around 3.6%. CDR1 and CDR2 from the germline V gene are MDHEN and SYDVKM. J was trimmed by 8 bases and V by 5 bases; bases with no gene match: 11. This CDR3 region has 15 residues. The TCR sequence derives from an adult who was a healthcare worker with PCR-confirmed SARS-CoV-2 infection or an uninfected control (not recorded which). This chain links TRBV28 with TRBJ2-5; 10 bases fit TRBD2. Sequences were obtained from whole blood. The CDR3 spells CASSHPSGGAITQYF. The CDR3 DNA is TGTGCCAGCAGTCACCCTAGCGGGGGTGCCATTACCCAGTACTTC.